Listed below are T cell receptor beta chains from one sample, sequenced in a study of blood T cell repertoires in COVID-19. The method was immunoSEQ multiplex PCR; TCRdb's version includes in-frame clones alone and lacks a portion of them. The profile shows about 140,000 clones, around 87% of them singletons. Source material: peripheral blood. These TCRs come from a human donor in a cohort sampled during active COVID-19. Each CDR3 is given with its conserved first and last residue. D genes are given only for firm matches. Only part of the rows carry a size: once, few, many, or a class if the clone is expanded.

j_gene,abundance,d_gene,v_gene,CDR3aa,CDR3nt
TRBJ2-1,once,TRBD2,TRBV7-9,CASSPRGTSEGGEQFF,TGTGCCAGCAGCCCGAGAGGGACTAGCGAAGGGGGTGAGCAGTTCTTC
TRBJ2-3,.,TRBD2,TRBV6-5,CASRASGGYTQYF,TGTGCCAGCAGGGCTAGCGGGGGGTATACGCAGTATTTT
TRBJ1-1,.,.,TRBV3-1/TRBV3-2,CASSPSGDTEAFF,TGTGCCAGCAGCCCTTCAGGGGACACTGAAGCTTTCTTT
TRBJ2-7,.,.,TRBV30,CAWSVGQDEQYF,TGTGCCTGGAGTGTAGGTCAGGACGAGCAGTACTTC
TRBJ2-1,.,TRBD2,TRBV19,CASSIGTSGSDEQFF,TGTGCCAGTAGTATAGGTACTAGCGGGAGCGATGAGCAGTTCTTC
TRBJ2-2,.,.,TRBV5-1,CASSLMPIQANTGELFF,TGCGCCAGCAGCTTGATGCCGATACAGGCGAACACCGGGGAGCTGTTTTTT
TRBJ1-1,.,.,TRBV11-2,CASSSPFPLQGSDTEAFF,TGTGCCAGCAGCTCACCTTTTCCTTTACAGGGTAGTGACACTGAAGCTTTCTTT
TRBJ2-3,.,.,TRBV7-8,CASSLEDTHRDTQYF,TGTGCCAGCAGCTTAGAGGACACGCACAGGGATACGCAGTATTTT
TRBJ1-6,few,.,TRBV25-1,CASRPTRDIAASPLHF,TGTGCCAGCAGACCTACCCGGGACATTGCGGCTTCACCCCTCCACTTT
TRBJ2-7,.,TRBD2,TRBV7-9,CASSLVAGVEEQYF,TGTGCCAGCAGCTTAGTCGCGGGAGTAGAAGAGCAGTACTTC
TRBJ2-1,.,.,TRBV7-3,CASSLTFQRTSYNEQFF,TGTGCCAGCAGCTTAACGTTCCAGCGGACCTCCTACAATGAGCAGTTCTTC
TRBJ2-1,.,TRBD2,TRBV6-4,CASSDPAPATSGTPRSFRQFF,TGTGCCAGCAGTGACCCCGCACCAGCGACTAGCGGAACCCCCCGTTCATTCAGGCAGTTCTTC
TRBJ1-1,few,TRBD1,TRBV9,CASSIQGAANTEAFF,TGTGCCAGCAGCATTCAGGGGGCGGCGAACACTGAAGCTTTCTTT
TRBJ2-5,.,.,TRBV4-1,CASSRLPKETQYF,TGCGCCAGCAGCCGCCTTCCTAAAGAGACCCAGTACTTC
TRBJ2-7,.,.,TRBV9,CASSGGGYEQYF,TGTGCCAGCAGCGGAGGAGGGTACGAGCAGTACTTC
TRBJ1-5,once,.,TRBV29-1,CSVSPDNNQPQHF,TGCAGCGTTTCGCCAGATAACAATCAGCCCCAGCATTTT
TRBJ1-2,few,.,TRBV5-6,CASSLQGLAYGYTF,TGTGCCAGCAGCTTGCAGGGTTTGGCCTATGGCTACACCTTC
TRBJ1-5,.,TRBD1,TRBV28,CASSRDRNNQPQHF,TGTGCCAGCAGTCGGGACAGGAACAATCAGCCCCAGCATTTT
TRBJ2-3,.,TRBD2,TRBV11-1,CASSALSGGSTDTQYF,TGTGCCAGCAGCGCGCTTAGCGGGGGGAGCACAGATACGCAGTATTTT
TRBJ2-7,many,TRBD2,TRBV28,CASTPGGKPREQYF,TGTGCCAGCACCCCGGGGGGGAAGCCTAGAGAGCAGTACTTC
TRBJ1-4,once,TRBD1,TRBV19,CASRISLTGGNEKLFF,TGTGCCAGTAGAATTTCCCTGACAGGGGGAAATGAAAAACTGTTTTTT
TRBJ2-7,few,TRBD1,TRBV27,CASSLGQDYEQYF,TGTGCCAGCAGTTTGGGACAGGACTACGAGCAGTACTTC
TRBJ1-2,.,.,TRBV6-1,CASSEGGPTYGYTF,TGTGCCAGCAGTGAAGGGGGCCCTACATATGGCTACACCTTC
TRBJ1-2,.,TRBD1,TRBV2,CASSLGQGDGYTF,TGTGCCAGCAGCCTGGGACAGGGGGATGGCTACACCTTC
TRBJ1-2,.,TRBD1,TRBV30,CAWNPRGSDYGYTF,TGTGCCTGGAATCCCAGGGGGTCCGACTATGGCTACACCTTC
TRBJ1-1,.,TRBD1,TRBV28,CASSENRGFEAFF,TGTGCCAGCAGTGAGAACAGGGGGTTTGAAGCTTTCTTT
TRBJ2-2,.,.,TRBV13,CASSSTGADGELFF,TGTGCCAGCAGCTCCACTGGCGCGGACGGGGAGCTGTTTTTT
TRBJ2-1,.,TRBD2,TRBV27,CASSPSSGVINEQFF,TGTGCCAGCAGTCCCTCTAGCGGTGTGATCAATGAGCAGTTCTTC
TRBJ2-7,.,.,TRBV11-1,CASSVRGGFSYEQYF,TGTGCCAGCAGCGTCCGAGGCGGCTTCTCCTACGAGCAGTACTTC
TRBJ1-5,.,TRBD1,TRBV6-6,CASSYSTGGNQPQHF,TGTGCCAGCAGTTACAGTACAGGGGGCAATCAGCCCCAGCATTTT
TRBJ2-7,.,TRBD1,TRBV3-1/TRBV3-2,CASSLLGQVYEQYF,TGTGCCAGCAGCCTACTGGGACAGGTCTACGAGCAGTACTTC
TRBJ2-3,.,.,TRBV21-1,CASSSWSQGSDTQYF,TGTGCCAGCAGCTCCTGGAGTCAGGGGTCAGATACGCAGTATTTT
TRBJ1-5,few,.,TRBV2,CASSDQGRAGPQHF,TGTGCCAGCAGTGACCAGGGGCGGGCGGGCCCCCAGCATTTT
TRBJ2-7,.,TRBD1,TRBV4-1,CASSLGQGAGEQYF,TGCGCCAGCAGCCTCGGACAGGGGGCGGGGGAGCAGTACTTC
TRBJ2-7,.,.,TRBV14,CASSEMGVRRYEQYF,TGTGCCAGCAGCGAAATGGGAGTAAGAAGGTACGAGCAGTACTTC
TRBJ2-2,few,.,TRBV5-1,CASSLGHRDPNTGELFF,TGCGCCAGCAGCTTGGGTCACAGGGATCCAAACACCGGGGAGCTGTTTTTT
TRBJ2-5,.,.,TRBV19,CASSMYGLQETQYF,TGTGCCAGTAGTATGTATGGGCTACAAGAGACCCAGTACTTC
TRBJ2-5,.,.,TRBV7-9,CASSLSREETQYF,TGTGCCAGCAGCTTAAGCAGGGAAGAGACCCAGTACTTC
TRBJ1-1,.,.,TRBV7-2,CASSSSPGSHTEAFF,TGTGCCAGCAGCTCTTCGCCGGGGTCGCACACTGAAGCTTTCTTT
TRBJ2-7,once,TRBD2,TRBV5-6,CASSSFGLGTYEQYF,TGTGCCAGCAGCTCCTTTGGACTAGGGACCTACGAGCAGTACTTC
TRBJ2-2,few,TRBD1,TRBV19,CASSPDRGDYSTGELFF,TGTGCCAGTAGCCCGGACAGGGGGGATTATAGCACCGGGGAGCTGTTTTTT
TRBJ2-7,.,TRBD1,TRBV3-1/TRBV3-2,CASSRGQGDSYEQYF,TGTGCCAGCAGCCGAGGACAGGGTGACTCCTACGAGCAGTACTTC
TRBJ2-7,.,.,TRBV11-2,CASSLRRSSYEQYF,TGTGCCAGCAGCTTAAGACGGAGCTCCTACGAGCAGTACTTC
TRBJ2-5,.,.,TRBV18,CASSRSEAGAETQYF,TGTGCCAGCTCCCGTTCGGAAGCAGGGGCTGAGACCCAGTACTTC
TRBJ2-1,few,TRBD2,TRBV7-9,CASSPGLATVEQFF,TGTGCCAGCAGCCCGGGACTAGCGACTGTAGAGCAGTTCTTC
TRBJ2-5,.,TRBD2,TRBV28,CASSSGRGLRETQYF,TGTGCCAGCAGTTCCGGGAGGGGACTGCGAGAGACCCAGTACTTC
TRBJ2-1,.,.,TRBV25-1,CASSERGRRGRDNEQFF,TGTGCCAGCAGTGAACGGGGGAGGAGGGGGCGGGACAATGAGCAGTTCTTC
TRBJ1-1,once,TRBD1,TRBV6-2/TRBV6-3,CASSYDRGVVEAFF,TGTGCCAGCAGTTACGACAGGGGGGTTGTTGAAGCTTTCTTT
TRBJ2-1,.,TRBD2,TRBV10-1,CASSPGTRGVSGRPYSYNEQFF,TGCGCCAGCAGCCCCGGGACCCGGGGGGTTAGCGGGAGGCCCTACTCCTACAATGAGCAGTTCTTC
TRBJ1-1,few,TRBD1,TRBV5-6,CASSLVRGHTEAFF,TGTGCCAGCAGCTTGGTCAGGGGGCACACTGAAGCTTTCTTT
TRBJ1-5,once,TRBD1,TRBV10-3,CAISSGTVSNQPQHF,TGTGCCATCAGCTCCGGGACAGTAAGCAATCAGCCCCAGCATTTT
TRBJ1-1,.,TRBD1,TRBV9,CASSPRTGGSTEAFF,TGTGCCAGCAGCCCCCGGACAGGGGGTAGCACTGAAGCTTTCTTT
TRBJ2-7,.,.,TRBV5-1,CASSPTVSSYEQYF,TGCGCCAGCAGCCCTACCGTGAGCTCCTACGAGCAGTACTTC
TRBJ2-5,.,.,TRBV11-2,CASSLAGQQPGTQYF,TGTGCCAGCAGCTTAGCAGGACAGCAACCGGGGACCCAGTACTTC
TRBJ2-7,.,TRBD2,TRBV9,CASSVSSGGYEQYF,TGTGCCAGCAGCGTAAGTAGCGGGGGTTACGAGCAGTACTTC
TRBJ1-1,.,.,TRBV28,CASRSRTGKNTEAFF,TGTGCCAGCAGAAGCCGAACAGGCAAGAACACTGAAGCTTTCTTT
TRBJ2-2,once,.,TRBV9,CASSVVTGGDTGELFF,TGTGCCAGCAGCGTAGTAACAGGGGGGGACACCGGGGAGCTGTTTTTT
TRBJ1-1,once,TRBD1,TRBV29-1,CSVGQGGWRNTEAFF,TGCAGCGTCGGACAGGGTGGTTGGCGGAACACTGAAGCTTTCTTT
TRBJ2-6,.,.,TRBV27,CASRAPGDAGANVLTF,TGTGCCAGCAGGGCACCAGGGGATGCTGGGGCCAACGTCCTGACTTTC